Given below is one T cell receptor (beta chain) in context. The sample belongs to a study of cytomegalovirus exposure and HLA in healthy donors. The CDR3 loop spans 15 amino acids. The junction had 11 bases not matched to a gene; V was cut back by 4 bases and J by 8 bases. Germline V CDR1 and CDR2: MRHNA, SNTAGT. The primer mix had 60 Vbeta and 13 Jbeta primers. Assay used: immunoSEQ multiplex PCR; TCRdb lists only in-frame clones, some missing. The sample carries around 91,000 clones, about four fifths recorded once. The clonotype comes from a man aged 18 to 35 in good health and CMV-seronegative. The sequenced material came from PBMCs. This chain joins TRBV6-4 and TRBJ2-1; 7 positions agree with TRBD2. The CDR3 here is CASSASGGSGDEQFF. The CDR3 nucleotides read TGTGCCAGCAGTGCCTCGGGCGGGAGTGGTGATGAGCAGTTCTTC.